This TCR beta chain was captured by sequencing in a study of identical twins. Germline values: CDR1 LGHDT, CDR2 YNNKEL (reference sequence). The CDR3 covers 16 residues. V was pared by 1 base and J by 2 bases, with 12 bases between. TCRdb fed the 5' RACE reads into MiXCR, producing one record per CDR3 protein. The sample carries approximately 690,000 distinct CDR3 sequences, 5.5% to 7.5% recorded once. This sequence was found in a young man in good health. The chain couples TRBV3-1 to TRBJ2-1; the D gene is possibly TRBD2 (6 bases). The sample was naive T cells sorted from blood. CDR3: CASSQAGQRAYNEQFF. The CDR3 DNA is TGTGCCAGCAGCCAAGCTGGCCAGCGGGCCTACAATGAGCAGTTCTTC.